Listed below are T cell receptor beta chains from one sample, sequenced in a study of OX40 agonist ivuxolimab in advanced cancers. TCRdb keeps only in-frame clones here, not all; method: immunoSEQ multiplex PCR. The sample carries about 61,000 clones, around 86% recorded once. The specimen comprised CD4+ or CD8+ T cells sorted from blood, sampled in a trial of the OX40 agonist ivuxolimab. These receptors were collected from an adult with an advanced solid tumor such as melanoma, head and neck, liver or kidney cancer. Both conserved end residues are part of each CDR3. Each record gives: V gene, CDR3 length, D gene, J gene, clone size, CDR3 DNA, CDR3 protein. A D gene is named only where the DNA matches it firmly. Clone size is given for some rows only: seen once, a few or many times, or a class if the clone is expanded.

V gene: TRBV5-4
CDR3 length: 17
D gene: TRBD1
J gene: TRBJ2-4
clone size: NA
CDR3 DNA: TGTGCCAGCAGCTTGGCTAGGACAGGGCTTGCTAAAAACATTCAGTACTTC
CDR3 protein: CASSLARTGLAKNIQYF

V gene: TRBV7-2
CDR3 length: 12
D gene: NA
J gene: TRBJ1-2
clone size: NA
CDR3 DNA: TGTGCCAGCAGCTTACGCATCTATGGCTACACCTTC
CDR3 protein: CASSLRIYGYTF

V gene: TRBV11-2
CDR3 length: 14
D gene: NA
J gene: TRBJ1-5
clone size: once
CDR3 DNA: TGTGCCAGCAGCTTAGGGGGGACCAATCAGCCCCAGCATTTT
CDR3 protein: CASSLGGTNQPQHF

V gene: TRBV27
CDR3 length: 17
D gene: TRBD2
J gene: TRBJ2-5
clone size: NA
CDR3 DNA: TGTGCCAGCAGTTTTAGACGGACTAGCGGGGGTGGCGAGACCCAGTACTTC
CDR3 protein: CASSFRRTSGGGETQYF

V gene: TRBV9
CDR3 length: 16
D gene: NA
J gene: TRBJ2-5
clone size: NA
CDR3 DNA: TGTGCCAGCAGCGTAGCGTGGCAGGGGCTTCGCGAGACCCAGTACTTC
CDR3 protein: CASSVAWQGLRETQYF

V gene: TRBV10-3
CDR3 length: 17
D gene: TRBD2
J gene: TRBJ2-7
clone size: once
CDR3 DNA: TGTGCCATCAGTGAGGGACTAGCGGGGGGATTGACCTACGAGCAGTACTTC
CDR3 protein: CAISEGLAGGLTYEQYF

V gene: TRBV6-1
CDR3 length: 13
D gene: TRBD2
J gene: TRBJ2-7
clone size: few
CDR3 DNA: TGTGCCAGCAGTGACCTGGGGGAGGGGGAGCAGTACTTC
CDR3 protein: CASSDLGEGEQYF

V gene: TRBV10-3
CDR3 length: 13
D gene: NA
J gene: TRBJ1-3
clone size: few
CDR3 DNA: TGTGCCATCAGGGACAGCTCTGGAAACACCATATATTTT
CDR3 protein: CAIRDSSGNTIYF

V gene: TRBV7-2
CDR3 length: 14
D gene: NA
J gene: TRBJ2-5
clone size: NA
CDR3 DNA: TGTGCCAGCAGCTTAGCGGGGGGGCGAGAGACCCAGTACTTC
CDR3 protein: CASSLAGGRETQYF

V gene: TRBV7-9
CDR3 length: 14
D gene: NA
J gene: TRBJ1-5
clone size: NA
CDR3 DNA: TGTGCCAGCAGCTTAAGGGGTAGCAATCAGCCCCAGCATTTT
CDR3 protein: CASSLRGSNQPQHF

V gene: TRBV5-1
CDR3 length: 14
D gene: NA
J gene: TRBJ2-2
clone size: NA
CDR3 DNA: TGCGCCAGCAGCTTGAAGGCGAACACCGGGGAGCTGTTTTTT
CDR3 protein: CASSLKANTGELFF

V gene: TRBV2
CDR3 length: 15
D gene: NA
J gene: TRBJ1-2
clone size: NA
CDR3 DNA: TGTGCCAGCAGCAAACAGGGCCTAGAGGGCTATGGCTACACCTTC
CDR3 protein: CASSKQGLEGYGYTF

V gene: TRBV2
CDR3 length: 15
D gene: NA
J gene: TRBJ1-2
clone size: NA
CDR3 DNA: TGTGCCAGCAGTGAGAGGACCCGACGGAACTATGGCTACACCTTC
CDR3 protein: CASSERTRRNYGYTF

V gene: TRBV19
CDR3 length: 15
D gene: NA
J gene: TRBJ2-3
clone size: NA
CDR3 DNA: TGTGCCAGTAGTACACTAGTGCCTTACACAGATACGCAGTATTTT
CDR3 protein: CASSTLVPYTDTQYF

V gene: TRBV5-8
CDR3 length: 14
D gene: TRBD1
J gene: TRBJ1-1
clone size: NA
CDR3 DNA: TGTGCCAGCACCCCCCACAGGGGGCCCACTGAAGCTTTCTTT
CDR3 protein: CASTPHRGPTEAFF

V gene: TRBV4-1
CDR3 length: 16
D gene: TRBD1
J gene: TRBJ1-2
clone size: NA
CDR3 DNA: TGCGCCAGCAGCCTCGGACAGGAAATACCTAACTATGGCTACACCTTC
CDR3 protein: CASSLGQEIPNYGYTF

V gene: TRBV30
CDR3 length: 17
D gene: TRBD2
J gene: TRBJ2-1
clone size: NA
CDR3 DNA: TGTGCCTGGAGTGACCCCTCTAGCGGGGGGGAGAGCAATGAGCAGTTCTTC
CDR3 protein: CAWSDPSSGGESNEQFF

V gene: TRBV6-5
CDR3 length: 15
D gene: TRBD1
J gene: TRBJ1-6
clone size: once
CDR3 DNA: TGTGCCAGCAGTAGGATGGGACAGGGTCATTCACCCCTCCACTTT
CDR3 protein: CASSRMGQGHSPLHF

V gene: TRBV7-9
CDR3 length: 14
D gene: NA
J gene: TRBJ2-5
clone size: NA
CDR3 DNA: TGTGCCAGCAGCCCCCGAGCAGCCGGGGAGACCCAGTACTTC
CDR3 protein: CASSPRAAGETQYF

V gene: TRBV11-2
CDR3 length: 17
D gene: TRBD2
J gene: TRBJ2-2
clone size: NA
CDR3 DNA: TGTGCCAGCAGCTTATATCGGCGGGGGGGTCGCACCGGGGAGCTGTTTTTT
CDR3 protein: CASSLYRRGGRTGELFF

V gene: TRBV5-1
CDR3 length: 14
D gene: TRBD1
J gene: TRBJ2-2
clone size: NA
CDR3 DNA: TGCGCCAGCAGCTTGGACAGGGGCACCGGGGAGCTGTTTTTT
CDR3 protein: CASSLDRGTGELFF

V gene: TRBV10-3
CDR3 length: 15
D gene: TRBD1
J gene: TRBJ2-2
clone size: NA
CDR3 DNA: TGTGCCATCAGCCCCGGGACAGGGGGTCCCGGGGAGCTGTTTTTT
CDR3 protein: CAISPGTGGPGELFF

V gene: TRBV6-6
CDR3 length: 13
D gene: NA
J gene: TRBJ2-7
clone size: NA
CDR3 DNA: TGTGCCAGCAGTTACTCGAGCAGCCACGAGCAGTACTTC
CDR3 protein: CASSYSSSHEQYF

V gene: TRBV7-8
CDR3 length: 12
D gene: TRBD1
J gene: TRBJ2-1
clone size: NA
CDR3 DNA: TGTGCCAGCAGCCGACAGGGAAATGAGCAGTTCTTC
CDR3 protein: CASSRQGNEQFF

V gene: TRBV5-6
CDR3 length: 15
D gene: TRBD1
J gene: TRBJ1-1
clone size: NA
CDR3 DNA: TGTGCCAGCAAGTGGACAGGCCGGATGAACACTGAAGCTTTCTTT
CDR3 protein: CASKWTGRMNTEAFF

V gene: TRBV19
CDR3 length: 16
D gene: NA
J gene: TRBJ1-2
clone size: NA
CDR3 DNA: TGTGCCAGCTCCTCAACCGGCCAGGCTACCAACTATGGCTACACCTTC
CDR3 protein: CASSSTGQATNYGYTF

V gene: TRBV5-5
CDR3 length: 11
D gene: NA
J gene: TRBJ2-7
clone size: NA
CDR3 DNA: TGTGCCAGCAGCTTGCACTACGAGCAGTACTTC
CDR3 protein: CASSLHYEQYF

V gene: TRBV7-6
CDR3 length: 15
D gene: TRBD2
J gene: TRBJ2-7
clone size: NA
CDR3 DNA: TGTGCCAGCAGCCCTCAGAGCGGGGGGCCCTACGAGCAGTACTTC
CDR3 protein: CASSPQSGGPYEQYF